A single T cell receptor beta chain is shown here with its context. The entry originates in a study of Graves' ophthalmopathy and Graves' hyperthyroidism. RNA transcripts were the source from which TCR beta CDR3 regions were amplified. The authors performed first-round RT-PCR with HTBI primers and then a second-round multiplex PCR. TCRdb processed the multiplex PCR reads anew with MiXCR; each CDR3 protein has one entry. The sample contains over 500,000 distinct CDR3 sequences, about 20% of which appear only once. This CDR3 has 15 residues. Germline lookup yields CDR1 MNHNS and CDR2 SASEGT. V lost 9 bases and J 2 bases, leaving 17 bases between the germline ends.

Material: peripheral blood. The sequence was collected from a woman between 18 and 29 years old with stable Graves' hyperthyroidism. Some clones in this sample may be carry-over from other donors' samples. V gene TRBV6-1 combines with J gene TRBJ1-5, with D possibly matching TRBD1 (5 bases). The CDR3 DNA reads TGTGCCAGTTGCAGGGAGGAATACGGCAATCAGCCCCAGCATTTT. It yields the protein CASCREEYGNQPQHF.